The present T cell receptor (beta chain) was sequenced within a study of CD8 T cells in ankylosing spondylitis. Study-wide results and caveats: A TCR beta motif of several highly homologous variants appeared characteristic of ankylosing spondylitis blood. Disease-linked clones had a CD8+ phenotype and relatively low frequency in peripheral blood.

The V gene's germline CDR1 is SEHNR and CDR2 FQNEAQ (reference sequence). The CDR3 consists of 14 residues. The germline V and J ends were trimmed by 7 bases and 4 bases, with 14 bases remaining between them. One entry per CDR3 protein results from TCRdb running MiXCR on the 5' RACE reads. The repertoire holds about 800,000 distinct CDR3 sequences, with about an eighth as singletons. This clonotype was detected a few times. No antigen is known for it. Sequencing was done on a sample of blood, either unsorted or a sorted T cell fraction (not recorded which). The TCR originated in a male donor with ankylosing spondylitis. The rearrangement joins TRBV7-9 to TRBJ1-5; no reliable D call. CDR3 nucleotide sequence: TGTGCCAGCACCATCGGAGAGGGAAATCAGCCCCAGCATTTT. Encoded protein: CASTIGEGNQPQHF.